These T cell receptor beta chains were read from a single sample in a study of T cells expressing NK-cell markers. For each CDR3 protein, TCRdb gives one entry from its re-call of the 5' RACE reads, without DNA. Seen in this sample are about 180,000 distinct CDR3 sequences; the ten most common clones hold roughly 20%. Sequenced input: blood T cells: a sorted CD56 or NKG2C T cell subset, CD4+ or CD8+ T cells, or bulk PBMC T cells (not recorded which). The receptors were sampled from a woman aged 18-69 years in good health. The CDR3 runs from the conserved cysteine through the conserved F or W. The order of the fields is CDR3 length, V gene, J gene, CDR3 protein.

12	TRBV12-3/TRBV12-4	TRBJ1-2	CASSGDSYGYTF
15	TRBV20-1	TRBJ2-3	CSARDRGRSTDTQYF
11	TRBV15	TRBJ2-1	CATSRAGIQFF
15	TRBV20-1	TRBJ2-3	CSARGDRPNTDTQYF
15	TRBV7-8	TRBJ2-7	CASSFLAGTTYEQYF
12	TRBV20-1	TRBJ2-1	CSAKRAPDEQFF
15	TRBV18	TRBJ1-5	CASSPGPYSNQPQHF
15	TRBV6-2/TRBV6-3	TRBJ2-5	CASRPTGQGQETQYF
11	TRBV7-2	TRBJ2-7	CASSDRYEQYF
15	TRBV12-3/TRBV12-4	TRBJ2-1	CASSLRGGRLGEQFF
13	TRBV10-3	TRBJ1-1	CAISELEHTEAFF
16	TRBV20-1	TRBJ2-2	CSVQGGRASNTGELFF
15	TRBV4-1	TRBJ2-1	CASSKGRGGSNEQFF
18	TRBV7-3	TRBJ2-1	CASSLIKASRPPYNEQFF
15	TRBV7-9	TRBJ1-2	CASSLTSDRVGGYTF
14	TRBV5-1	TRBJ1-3	CASSPGTGKDTIYF
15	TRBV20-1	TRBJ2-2	CSAPRAGSNTGELFF
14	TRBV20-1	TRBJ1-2	CSATSGPNNYGYTF
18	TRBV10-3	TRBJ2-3	CAISDLQLAGGPTDTQYF
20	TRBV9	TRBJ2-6	CASSVGLRRGQPSGANVLTF